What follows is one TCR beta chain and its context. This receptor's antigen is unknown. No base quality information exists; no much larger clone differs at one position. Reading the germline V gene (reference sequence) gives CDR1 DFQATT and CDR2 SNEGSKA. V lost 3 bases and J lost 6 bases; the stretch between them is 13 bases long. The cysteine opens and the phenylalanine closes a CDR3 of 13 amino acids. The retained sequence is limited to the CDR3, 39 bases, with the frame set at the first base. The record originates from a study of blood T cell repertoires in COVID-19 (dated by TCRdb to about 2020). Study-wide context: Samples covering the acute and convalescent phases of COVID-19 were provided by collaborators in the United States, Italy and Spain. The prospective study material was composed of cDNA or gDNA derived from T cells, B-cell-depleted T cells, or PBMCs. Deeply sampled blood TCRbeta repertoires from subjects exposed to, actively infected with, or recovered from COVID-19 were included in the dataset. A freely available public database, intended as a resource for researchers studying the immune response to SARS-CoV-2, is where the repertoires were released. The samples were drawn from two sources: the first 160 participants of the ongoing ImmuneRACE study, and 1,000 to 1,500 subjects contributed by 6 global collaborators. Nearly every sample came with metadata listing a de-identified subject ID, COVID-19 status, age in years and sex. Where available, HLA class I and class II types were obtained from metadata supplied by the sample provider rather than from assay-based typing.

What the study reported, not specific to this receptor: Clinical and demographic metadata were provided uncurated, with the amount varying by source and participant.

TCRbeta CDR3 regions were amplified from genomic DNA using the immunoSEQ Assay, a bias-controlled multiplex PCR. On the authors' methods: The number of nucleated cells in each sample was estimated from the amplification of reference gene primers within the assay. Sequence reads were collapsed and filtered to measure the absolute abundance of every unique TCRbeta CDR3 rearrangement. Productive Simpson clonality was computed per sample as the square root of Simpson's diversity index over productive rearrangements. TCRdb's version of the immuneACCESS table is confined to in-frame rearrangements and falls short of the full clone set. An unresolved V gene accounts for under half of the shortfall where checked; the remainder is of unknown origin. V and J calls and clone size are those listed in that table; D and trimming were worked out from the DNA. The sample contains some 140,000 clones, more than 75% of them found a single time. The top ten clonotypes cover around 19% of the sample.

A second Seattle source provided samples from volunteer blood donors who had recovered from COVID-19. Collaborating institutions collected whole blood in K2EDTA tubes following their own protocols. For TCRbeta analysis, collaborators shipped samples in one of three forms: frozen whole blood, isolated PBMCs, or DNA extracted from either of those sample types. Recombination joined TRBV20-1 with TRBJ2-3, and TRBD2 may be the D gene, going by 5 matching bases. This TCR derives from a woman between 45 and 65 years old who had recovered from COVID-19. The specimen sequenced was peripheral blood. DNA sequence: TGCAGTGCTAGTCGGACTTTTGCCGATACGCAGTATTTT. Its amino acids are CSASRTFADTQYF.